These 5 T cell receptor beta chains came from one sample sequenced in a study of regulatory T cells in long-lasting Graves disease. Both iRepertoire HTBI primers and Arm-PCR of CDR3 regions were used to build the TCR beta libraries. Each CDR3 protein gets one entry after TCRdb re-called the multiplex PCR reads with MiXCR. The table shows some 250,000 distinct CDR3 sequences, with 18% occurring only once. Noted time point: newly diagnosed GD, antithyroid drugs for less than 3 months. PBMCs provided the RNA from which the TCR library was made. This specimen was peripheral blood mononuclear cells (PBMCs), taken at new diagnosis, from a patient treated with antithyroid drugs. Receptor source: a female donor with Graves disease.

This clonotype occurred many times. The J gene is TRBJ1-2, the V gene TRBV3-1; TRBD1 agrees at 8 bases. V shed 10 bases, J shed 4 bases, and the junction held 5 bases outside the gene matches. This CDR3 region has 12 residues. Germline assignment: CDR1 LGHDT and CDR2 YNNKEL (reference sequence). The CDR3 loop is CATVDRAYGYTF. CDR3 nucleotide sequence: TGTGCCACCGTGGACAGGGCCTATGGCTACACCTTC.

This clonotype was observed many times. V and J are TRBV7-8 and TRBJ2-7, with D maybe TRBD2 (5 bases). With 0 bases removed from V and 6 bases from J, the gap between germline ends came to 9 bases. The V gene's germline CDR1 is SGHVS and CDR2 FQNEAQ. The CDR3 sequence is 13 residues long. CDR3 coding DNA: TGTGCCAGCAGCTTAGCGGGTACTAGCGAGCAGTACTTC. This codes for CASSLAGTSEQYF.

This clonotype was counted at least ten times. The V and J genes are TRBV28 and TRBJ2-7, with D unresolved. In germline, CDR1 is MDHEN, CDR2 SYDVKM. V dropped 3 bases and J dropped 4 bases, with 13 bases sitting between them. This CDR3 is 14 amino acids long. The CDR3 region is CASSFRGRIYEQYF. The CDR3 region has the DNA TGTGCCAGCAGTTTCCGCGGACGGATTTACGAGCAGTACTTC.

This clonotype came up many times. The genes are TRBV20-1 and TRBJ2-3, with a tentative D call TRBD2 (6 bases). The CDR3 covers 14 residues. V was trimmed by 6 bases and J by 0 bases, leaving 13 bases between them. CDR1 and CDR2 from the germline V gene are DFQATT and SNEGSKA (reference sequence). This CDR3 is CSAGGAASTDTQYF. For the CDR3, the DNA is TGCAGTGCGGGAGGCGCGGCTAGCACAGATACGCAGTATTTT.

This clonotype was seen many times. This rearrangement joins TRBV10-3 to TRBJ1-1; D is perhaps TRBD1 (6 bases). V was trimmed by 7 bases and J by 0 bases, leaving 9 bases between them. Germline loops: CDR1 ENHRY, CDR2 SYGVKD. The length of the CDR3 is 13 residues. DNA of the CDR3: TGTGCCATCAAAGGACAGCTGAACACTGAAGCTTTCTTT. As protein: CAIKGQLNTEAFF.